The 14 T cell receptor beta chains below were found in one sample sequenced in a study of T cell changes during pregnancy in multiple sclerosis. The protocol was immunoSEQ multiplex PCR, while the TCRdb copy is restricted to in-frame clones and leaves out a portion. Altogether 95,000 to 100,000 clones are present, more than 85% being singletons, with the ten largest covering 2.5% to 3.5%. This specimen was peripheral blood, taken in the second trimester of pregnancy. Source of these receptors: a female donor with multiple sclerosis, enrolled in a pregnancy study.

Many counts were recorded for this clone. The genes are TRBV7-2 and TRBJ2-1, with TRBD1 identical over 9 bases. After removal of 5 bases from V and 9 bases from J, the junction contained 11 bases not matched to a gene. The CDR3 runs 15 residues. Germline V gives CDR1 SGHTA, CDR2 FQGNSA. The DNA of the CDR3 is TGTGCCAGCAGCCCGCGGACAGGGGAGGCCCTTGAGCAGTTCTTC. As protein: CASSPRTGEALEQFF.

The rearrangement joins TRBV7-2 to TRBJ2-7; D call uncertain. V lost 0 bases and J 0 bases, leaving 9 bases between the germline ends. There are 15 residues in the CDR3. Germline lookup yields CDR1 SGHTA and CDR2 FQGNSA. The CDR3 coding sequence is TGTGCCAGCAGCTTAGCAGCGCTTGCCTCCTACGAGCAGTACTTC. The encoded protein is CASSLAALASYEQYF.

The J gene is TRBJ2-7, the V gene TRBV6-5; D is possibly TRBD2 (6 bases). Germline V gene data show CDR1 as MNHEY and CDR2 as SVGAGI. The V gene lost 6 bases and the J gene lost 4 bases, with 13 bases spanning the gap. The CDR3 covers 13 residues. CDR3 nucleotides: TGTGCCAGCAGGCCGGGACTCGGATACGAGCAGTACTTC. Amino acids: CASRPGLGYEQYF.

The chain couples TRBV18 to TRBJ1-2; the D is unclear. V lost 3 bases, J lost 2 bases, and 22 bases lay in between. The length of the CDR3 is 18 residues. Germline V CDR1 and CDR2: KGHSH, LQKENI. The CDR3 DNA reads as TGTGCCAGCTCACCCCTATTTAACACAGTCAACGAAAACTATGGCTACACCTTC. It translates to CASSPLFNTVNENYGYTF.

The V call is TRBV28, the J call TRBJ1-3; 7 nucleotides align to TRBD1. The V gene's germline CDR1 is MDHEN and CDR2 SYDVKM. The V and J ends lost 6 bases and 4 bases, in that order; junction bases with no gene match: 6. This CDR3 spans 14 amino acids. CDR3 sequence reads: CASRPGGSGNTIYF. CDR3 DNA: TGTGCCAGCAGACCAGGGGGTTCGGGAAACACCATATATTTT.

J is TRBJ1-1 and V is TRBV27; weak D call: TRBD1 (6 bases). Looked up from germline, CDR1 is MNHEY and CDR2 is SMNVEV (reference sequence). This CDR3 has 13 amino acids. V lost 5 bases and J 11 bases, leaving 18 bases between the germline ends. In nucleotides, the CDR3 is TGTGCCAGCAGTCCCGGATGGGACAAAGAGGCTTTCTTT. This encodes CASSPGWDKEAFF.

CDR3 in DNA: TGTGCCAGCAGCTTAGCGCTGGGGGCTTCAACTGGAAACACCATATATTTT. It translates to CASSLALGASTGNTIYF. The chain uses TRBV7-9 and TRBJ1-3, with D possibly matching TRBD1 (6 bases). The CDR3 extends over 17 amino acids. The V and J ends lost 0 bases and 2 bases respectively, with 14 bases between them. Germline CDR1 SEHNR, CDR2 FQNEAQ (reference sequence).

This chain links TRBV7-8 with TRBJ2-1; D remains ambiguous. The V end lost 1 base, the J end lost 0 bases, and 7 bases lay between the germline ends. CDR3 length equals 15 residues. CDR1 and CDR2 (germline): SGHVS, FQNEAQ. The CDR3 sequence is CASSLVVSSYNEQFF. The CDR3 DNA is TGTGCCAGCAGCTTAGTGGTCAGCTCCTACAATGAGCAGTTCTTC.

The chain has TRBV9 and TRBJ2-7, with 8 bases matching TRBD2. The CDR3 is 13 amino acids. V lost 3 bases to trimming and J lost 5 bases; unmatched junction nucleotides: 4. The germline V gene has CDR1 SGDLS and CDR2 YYNGEE. The CDR3 nucleotides are TGTGCCAGCAGCGGGGGACTAGGGGACGAGCAGTACTTC. It specifies CASSGGLGDEQYF.

The count of this clone is one. The chain carries TRBV2 and TRBJ2-1; 9 bases align to TRBD2. With 0 bases clipped from V and 7 bases from J, the junction kept 7 bases outside the gene matches. CDR3 length: 16 amino acids. Germline-derived CDR1 and CDR2 are SNHLY and FYNNEI. The CDR3 protein is CASSEASSGRMNEQFF. The CDR3 coding sequence is TGTGCCAGCAGTGAAGCATCGAGCGGGAGGATGAATGAGCAGTTCTTC. Full variable domain (outside the CDR3, taken from reference TRBV2 and TRBJ2-1): EPEVTQTPSHQVTQMGQEVILRCVPISNHLYFYWYRQILGQKVEFLVSFYNNEISEKSEIFDDQFSVERPDGSNFTLKIRSTKLEDSAMYFCASSEASSGRMNEQFFGPGTRLTVL.

The J gene is TRBJ1-2, the V gene TRBV5-4, with 7 bases aligning to TRBD1. The CDR3 totals 15 residues. After removal of 4 bases from V and 2 bases from J, the junction contained 8 bases not matched to a gene. Germline V gene sequence: CDR1 SGHNT, CDR2 YYREEE (reference sequence). The chain's CDR3 is CASSPGDRANYGYTF. CDR3 in DNA: TGTGCCAGCAGCCCGGGAGACAGGGCAAACTATGGCTACACCTTC.

CDR3 sequence (DNA): TGTGCCAGCAGCTTGGACAGGGGACGTTACAATGAGCAGTTCTTC. Translating gives CASSLDRGRYNEQFF. The chain links TRBV5-8 to TRBJ2-1; 7 bases match TRBD1. Germline values: CDR1 SGHTS, CDR2 YDEGEE. This CDR3 region has 15 residues. V lost 0 bases, J lost 4 bases, and 4 bases stayed unmatched.

The chain is built from TRBV2 and TRBJ2-1, with TRBD2 identical over 10 bases. This CDR3 spans 15 amino acids. The germline CDR1 and CDR2 sequences are SNHLY and FYNNEI. V shed 8 bases and J 7 bases; nucleotides not matched to a gene: 11. The CDR3 sequence is CASGQVAGGVNEQFF. The CDR3 nucleotides read TGTGCCAGCGGACAAGTAGCGGGAGGTGTAAATGAGCAGTTCTTC.

The CDR3 nucleotides read TGTGCCAGCAAGATCGGGAGGACCAATGAGCAGTTCTTC. Translated, it gives CASKIGRTNEQFF. The chain is built from TRBV6-1 and TRBJ2-1; 7 bases are a match to TRBD2. Trimming at V came to 7 bases and at J to 6 bases, leaving 6 bases not matched to a gene. This CDR3 has 13 amino acids. Germline V gives CDR1 MNHNS, CDR2 SASEGT.